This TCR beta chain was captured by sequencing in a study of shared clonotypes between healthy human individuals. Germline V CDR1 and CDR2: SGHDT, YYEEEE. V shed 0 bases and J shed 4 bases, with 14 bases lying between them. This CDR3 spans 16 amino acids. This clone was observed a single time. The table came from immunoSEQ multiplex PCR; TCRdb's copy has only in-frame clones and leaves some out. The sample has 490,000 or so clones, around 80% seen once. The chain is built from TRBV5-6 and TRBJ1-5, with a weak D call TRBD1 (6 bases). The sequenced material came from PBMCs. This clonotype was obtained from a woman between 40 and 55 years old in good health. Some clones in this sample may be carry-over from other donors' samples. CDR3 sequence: CASSLANGGRNQPQHF. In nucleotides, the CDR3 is TGTGCCAGCAGCTTGGCCAACGGGGGCAGAAATCAGCCCCAGCATTTT.